This T cell receptor (beta chain) came from a study of blood T cell repertoires in COVID-19. Across the whole study: There were acute and convalescent COVID-19 samples, and they came from the United States, Italy and Spain. PBMCs, B-cell-depleted T cells, or T cells were the source of the cDNA or gDNA that made up the material.

CDR1 is MNHEY, CDR2 SVGEGT, per germline. This CDR3 is built from 15 residues. V lost 6 bases and J 11 bases, leaving 25 bases between the germline ends. Original handling: Nucleated cell number was recorded as an estimate derived from reference gene primer amplification. Generated by immunoSEQ multiplex PCR, the TCRdb table keeps only in-frame clones and is missing some. D and trimming come from the DNA, and the V and J calls and clone size come from that table. This table holds about 230,000 clones, about 83% found once. Those enrolled in Seattle joined during active infection and were followed longitudinally afterward.

The rearrangement uses TRBV6-2 or TRBV6-3 and TRBJ1-1; D is unclear. The specimen sequenced was peripheral blood. The receptor was isolated from a woman in her twenties or thirties with COVID-19, enrolled during active disease. The CDR3: CASSRTASDLSTAFF. CDR3 in DNA: TGTGCCAGCAGCCGGACGGCGTCGGACTTATCAACGGCTTTCTTT.